This T cell receptor (beta chain) was observed in a study of response to subunit inactivated influenza vaccine. TCRdb recomputed calls from the RT-PCR reads with MiXCR, one row per CDR3 protein. Of around 200,000 distinct CDR3 sequences detected, roughly 8.7% appear once; the ten largest clones hold approximately 10%. This clonotype was seen a handful of times. The antigen remains unidentified. General observations from the study: T cells newly recruited by each seasonal influenza vaccination are few, the authors suggested.

Germline assignment: CDR1 SGHAT and CDR2 FQNNGV. The CDR3 totals 14 residues. After removal of 5 bases from V and 4 bases from J, the junction contained 2 bases not matched to a gene. The rearrangement links TRBV11-2 to TRBJ2-3; 11 nucleotides match TRBD2. The source of this sequence is a man aged 50-59 years who received an inactivated influenza vaccine. The sample consisted of non-naive T cells sorted from PBMCs, taken on the day of vaccination. The chain's CDR3 is CASSTGLAADTQYF. CDR3 bases: TGTGCCAGCAGCACGGGACTAGCGGCAGATACGCAGTATTTT. The variable domain in full, completed from reference TRBV11-2 and TRBJ2-3, reads EAGVAQSPRYKIIEKRQSVAFWCNPISGHATLYWYQQILGQGPKLLIQFQNNGVVDDSQLPKDRFSAERLKGVDSTLKIQPAKLEDSAVYLCASSTGLAADTQYFGPGTRLTVL.